The 11 T cell receptor beta chains given below trace back to one sample, sequenced in a study of HIV-infected children after antiretroviral therapy interruption. A 3' RACE protocol on RNA, with unique molecular identifiers, produced the TCR library. TCRdb called the 3' RACE reads again in MiXCR, with one record for every CDR3 protein. The sample holds fewer than 45,000 distinct CDR3 sequences, about 7% seen once. This sample's treatment: PENTA 11 planned treatment interruption arm or continuous ART arm. The sample consisted of CD45RA+ CD4+ T cells from PBMCs, pooled from several time points, taken from a donor given antiretroviral therapy, either interrupted or continuous. Subset meaning: naive CD4+ CD45RA+ CD45RO- T cells. These receptors all stem from a pool of human donors with HIV.

In DNA, the CDR3 is TGTGCCAGCAGCCAAATAGCGGGAAGCTCCTACGAGCAGTACTTC. Protein: CASSQIAGSSYEQYF. The chain joins TRBV4-2 to TRBJ2-7; 8 bases line up with TRBD2. The CDR3 loop spans 15 amino acids. The germline V gene encodes CDR1 LGHNA and CDR2 YNFKEQ. The trim removed 2 bases at V and 0 bases at J, leaving 3 bases unmatched.

By sample fraction, this clonotype is medium-sized. This rearrangement joins TRBV12-3 or TRBV12-4 to TRBJ2-7; D not certain. V was clipped by 3 bases and J by 2 bases, with 8 bases between them. There are 13 residues in the CDR3. The CDR3 here is CASSFHTTYEQYF. The CDR3 nucleotides read TGTGCCAGCAGTTTCCACACGACCTACGAGCAGTACTTC.

This clonotype was recorded many times. This chain connects TRBV7-9 to TRBJ1-1, with a possible D match to TRBD1 (6 bases). The CDR3 length is 13 residues. With 5 bases removed from V and 5 bases from J, the gap between germline ends came to 12 bases. CDR1 and CDR2 from the germline V gene are SEHNR and FQNEAQ (reference sequence). Here the CDR3 reads CASSTNRATEAFF. In nucleotides, the CDR3 is TGTGCCAGCAGCACTAACAGGGCAACTGAAGCTTTCTTT.

The chain couples TRBV7-2 to TRBJ2-1; D might be TRBD1 (5 bases). CDR1 SGHTA and CDR2 FQGNSA come from the germline V gene. Trimming removed 3 bases from V and 12 bases from J, with 15 bases in between. The CDR3 length is 13 residues. The CDR3 spells CASSFLGPSVQFF. The CDR3 nucleotides read TGTGCCAGCAGCTTTCTGGGGCCTAGTGTGCAGTTCTTC.

This clonotype has at least ten counts. J is TRBJ1-1 and V is TRBV28; TRBD1 is a possible D gene (5 bases). This CDR3 region has 15 residues. Germline V gene lookup returns CDR1 MDHEN and CDR2 SYDVKM. The V gene lost 6 bases and the J gene lost 5 bases, with 19 bases spanning the gap. The CDR3 reads CASRPGTGSLTEAFF. For the CDR3, the DNA is TGTGCCAGCAGGCCTGGGACGGGCAGTTTGACTGAAGCTTTCTTT.

This clonotype was observed many times. A read error may produce the germline difference seen at one junction end. This sequence joins TRBV12-3 or TRBV12-4 and TRBJ2-1, with a weak D call TRBD2 (7 bases). The CDR3 consists of 15 residues. CDR3 nucleotide sequence: TGTGCAAGCAGCTTAGATAGGGGGGGCTATGCTGAGCAGTTCTTC. Protein sequence: CASSLDRGGYAEQFF.

The chain couples TRBV28 to TRBJ2-3; TRBD1 might be the D (6 bases). The CDR3 contains 14 residues. The V gene lost 6 bases and the J gene lost 6 bases, with 16 bases spanning the gap. Germline V gene data show CDR1 as MDHEN and CDR2 as SYDVKM. The CDR3 DNA reads TGTGCCAGCAGCTTCTCCCACAGGGCTGATACGCAGTATTTT. Translating it yields CASSFSHRADTQYF.

This clonotype occurred many times. This chain links TRBV6-5 with TRBJ2-3; 9 bases line up with TRBD1. This CDR3 region has 14 residues. Trimming took 8 bases from V and 4 from J; bases not matched to a gene: 7. Germline assignment: CDR1 MNHEY and CDR2 SVGAGI. The CDR3 DNA reads TGTGCCAGCGCTCGGGACAGGGCGGCAGATACGCAGTATTTT. Amino acids: CASARDRAADTQYF.

This clonotype was seen at least ten times. The chain employs TRBV6-5 and TRBJ2-7; D is perhaps TRBD2 (6 bases). V lost 5 bases and J 10 bases, leaving 21 bases between the germline ends. The CDR3 consists of 14 residues. CDR1 is MNHEY and CDR2 is SVGAGI in the germline V gene. Here the CDR3 reads CASSDGDWGEEQYF. As DNA, the CDR3 is TGTGCCAGCAGTGATGGGGACTGGGGGGAAGAACAGTACTTC.

By sample fraction, this clonotype is medium-sized (0.01 to 0.1%). The rearrangement uses TRBV13 and TRBJ2-7; the D gene is possibly TRBD1 (6 bases). Trimming took off 8 bases at V and 10 bases at J, with 18 bases between the two ends. CDR1 PRHDT and CDR2 FYEKMQ come from the germline V gene (reference sequence). The CDR3 sequence is 12 residues long. The CDR3 loop reads CASSRGSYEQYF. The CDR3, as DNA: TGTGCCAGCTCTAGGGGGTCCTATGAACAGTACTTC. The full variable domain, completed using reference TRBV13 and TRBJ2-7, is AAGVIQSPRHLIKEKRETATLKCYPIPRHDTVYWYQQGPGQDPQFLISFYEKMQSDKGSIPDRFSAQQFSDYHSELNMSSLELGDSALYFCASSRGSYEQYFGPGTRLTVT.

This clonotype appeared many times. The chain recombines TRBV7-3 with TRBJ2-1; D gene uncertain. Germline CDR1 SGHTA, CDR2 FQGTGA. The CDR3 extends over 14 amino acids. V lost 1 base and J lost 7, with 11 bases in between. Here the CDR3 reads CASSLRARDNEQFF. CDR3 DNA: TGTGCCAGCAGCTTAAGGGCCCGTGATAATGAGCAGTTCTTC.